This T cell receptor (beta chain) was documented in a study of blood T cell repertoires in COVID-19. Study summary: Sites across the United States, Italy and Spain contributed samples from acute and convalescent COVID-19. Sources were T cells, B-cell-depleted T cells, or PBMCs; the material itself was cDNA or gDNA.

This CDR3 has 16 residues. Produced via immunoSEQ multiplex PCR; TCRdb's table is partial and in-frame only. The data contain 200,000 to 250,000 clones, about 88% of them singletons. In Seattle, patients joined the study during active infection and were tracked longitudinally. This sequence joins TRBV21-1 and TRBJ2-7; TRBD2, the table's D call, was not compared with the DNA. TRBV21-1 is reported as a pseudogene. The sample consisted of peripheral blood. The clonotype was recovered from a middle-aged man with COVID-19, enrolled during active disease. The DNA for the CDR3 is TGTGCCAGCAGCGAGACTAGCGGGAGCACCTCCTACGAGCAGTACTTC. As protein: CASSETSGSTSYEQYF.